These 13 T cell receptor beta chains were all obtained from the same sample, sequenced in a study of early T cells in non-severe SARS-CoV-2 infection. In TCRdb, the 5' RACE reads were re-called with MiXCR into one record per CDR3 protein. The sample has under 55,000 distinct CDR3 sequences; around a tenth are singletons. The sequencing sample was made of whole blood. These receptors were taken from an adult who was a healthcare worker with PCR-confirmed SARS-CoV-2 infection or an uninfected control (not recorded which).

This clonotype was counted many times. The CDR3 nucleotides read TGTGCCAGCAGTGAAGCGCTAGTCGCGAGCAGACTGTTTTTT. Translation gives CASSEALVASRLFF. This sequence joins TRBV6-1 and TRBJ1-4; D is undetermined. Trimming pared 0 bases from V and 13 bases from J, leaving 15 bases between. The CDR3 consists of 14 residues. CDR1 and CDR2 from the germline V gene are MNHNS and SASEGT.

This CDR3 reads CASRPGLLNTEAFF. CDR3 DNA sequence: TGTGCCAGCAGACCCGGCCTATTGAACACTGAAGCTTTCTTT. The V call is TRBV28, the J call TRBJ1-1; the D is unclear. The ends were cut back, 6 bases at V and 0 bases at J, with 11 bases in the middle. Germline V CDR1 and CDR2: MDHEN, SYDVKM. The CDR3 extends over 14 amino acids.

This clonotype was found many times. V and J are TRBV7-8 and TRBJ1-2; D unresolved. V lost 0 bases to trimming and J lost 6 bases, with 8 bases between them. CDR3 length equals 13 residues. Looked up from germline, CDR1 is SGHVS and CDR2 is FQNEAQ. The CDR3 DNA follows: TGTGCCAGCAGCTTAGCAGGGAAAGATGGCTACACCTTC. The encoded protein is CASSLAGKDGYTF.

This clonotype was counted a few times. This chain links TRBV10-2 with TRBJ2-7; 8 bases align to TRBD2. V trimming: 0 bases; J trimming: 4 bases; junction bases outside the gene matches: 2. Per the germline V gene, CDR1 is WSHSY and CDR2 is SAAADI. The CDR3 runs to 14 residues. CDR3 sequence (DNA): TGCGCCAGCAGTGAGTCCCTAGCGGGTTACGAGCAGTACTTC. As protein: CASSESLAGYEQYF.

This clonotype occurred many times. This chain connects TRBV11-2 to TRBJ2-1; TRBD2 matches 10 bases. The CDR3 spans 15 residues. Trimming cost V 1 base and J 7 bases; bases outside gene matches: 4. Per germline, CDR1 SGHAT and CDR2 FQNNGV. For the CDR3, the DNA is TGTGCCAGCAGCTTAGGTAGCGGGAGGAGTAATGAGCAGTTCTTC. It specifies CASSLGSGRSNEQFF.

V gene TRBV9 combines with J gene TRBJ2-5, with 12 positions matching TRBD2. The junction had 5 bases not matched to a gene; V was cut back by 3 bases and J by 2 bases. This CDR3 region has 16 residues. CDR1 and CDR2 (germline): SGDLS, YYNGEE. CDR3 in amino acids: CASSATSGRWQETQYF. CDR3 nucleotides: TGTGCCAGCAGCGCGACTAGCGGGAGATGGCAAGAGACCCAGTACTTC.

This clonotype was counted ten times or more. V and J are TRBV6-2 or TRBV6-3 and TRBJ2-7; D is undetermined. Germline CDR1 reads MNHEY; CDR2 reads SVGEGT. This CDR3 is built from 13 residues. Trimming left V 7 bases short and J 3 bases short, with 13 bases between. Here the CDR3 DNA reads TGTGCCAGCAACTCCCGGACGATCTACGAGCAGTACTTC. Amino acids: CASNSRTIYEQYF.

This clonotype was found many times. The CDR3 coding sequence is TGTGCCAGCAGCTCCGCCTATTACGAGCAGTACTTC. Translating it yields CASSSAYYEQYF. This rearrangement joins TRBV6-2 or TRBV6-3 to TRBJ2-7, with D uncertain. CDR3 size: 12 residues. V dropped 6 bases and J dropped 4 bases, with 10 bases sitting between them. Germline assignment: CDR1 MNHEY and CDR2 SVGEGT.

This clonotype occurred many times. The genes are TRBV6-2 or TRBV6-3 and TRBJ1-5; D unclear. CDR3 size: 15 residues. The ends were cut back, 4 bases at V and 3 bases at J, with 13 bases in the middle. The germline gives CDR1 MNHEY, CDR2 SVGEGT. The CDR3 nucleotides read TGTGCCAGCAGTTTCTTGGGGAATTCCAATCAGCCCCAGCATTTT. It yields the protein CASSFLGNSNQPQHF.

V is TRBV6-2 or TRBV6-3 and J is TRBJ2-1, with D hard to call. V was clipped by 6 bases and J by 3 bases, with 9 bases between them. Germline CDR1 and CDR2: MNHEY and SVGEGT. The CDR3 is 13 residues long. The DNA for the CDR3 is TGTGCCAGCAGACTCGACGGCTACAATGAGCAGTTCTTC. It specifies CASRLDGYNEQFF.

This clonotype was observed many times. The chain links TRBV4-1 to TRBJ2-5, with 13 bases fitting TRBD2. The CDR3 has 18 amino acids. With 0 bases clipped from V and 0 bases from J, the junction kept 4 bases outside the gene matches. The germline V gene has CDR1 MGHRA and CDR2 YSYEKL. CDR3 loop: CASSQESGTSGNQETQYF. In nucleotides, the CDR3 is TGCGCCAGCAGCCAAGAGAGTGGGACTAGCGGGAACCAAGAGACCCAGTACTTC.

Many counts were recorded for this clonotype. Here the CDR3 reads CASNRPGLAGGRGDTQYF. CDR3 in DNA: TGTGCCAGCAACCGACCGGGACTAGCGGGAGGCCGGGGAGATACGCAGTATTTT. The chain uses TRBV28 and TRBJ2-3; 15 bases line up with TRBD2. With 7 bases clipped from V and 5 bases from J, the junction kept 13 bases outside the gene matches. The CDR3 is made up of 18 amino acids. Germline V gene data show CDR1 as MDHEN and CDR2 as SYDVKM.

This clonotype was observed many times. The chain employs TRBV2 and TRBJ2-7; D perhaps matches TRBD2 (5 bases). V lost 3 bases, J lost 1 base, and 13 bases lay in between. The germline CDR1 and CDR2 sequences are SNHLY and FYNNEI. The length of the CDR3 is 15 residues. The CDR3 region is CASSEDSIISYEQYF. The CDR3, as DNA: TGTGCCAGCAGTGAGGACTCGATCATATCCTACGAGCAGTACTTC.